This TCR beta chain emerged from a study of T cells in Graves' hyperthyroidism and ophthalmopathy. CDR3 size: 16 residues. V dropped 5 bases and J dropped 5; count of bases not matched to a gene: 8. CDR1 is SEHNR and CDR2 is FQNEAQ in the germline V gene (reference sequence). Authors of the study amplified TCR beta CDR3 regions from RNA transcripts. A set of HTBI primers served as the primers for a first-round RT-PCR of the TCR CDR3. From the multiplex PCR reads, TCRdb called clonotypes with MiXCR, one entry per CDR3 protein. The sample yields 93,000 or so distinct CDR3 sequences, approximately 48% seen once.

The chain is built from TRBV7-9 and TRBJ2-5, with 13 nucleotides matching TRBD2. The TCR was taken from a man between 35 and 55 years old with Graves' hyperthyroidism. The specimen was blood. The CDR3 DNA follows: TGTGCCAGCAGCCCGGGACTAGCGGGGCTGGGCGAGACCCAGTACTTC. The encoded protein is CASSPGLAGLGETQYF. The variable domain in full, with the rest retrieved from reference TRBV7-9 and TRBJ2-5, is DTGVSQNPRHKITKRGQNVTFRCDPISEHNRLYWYRQTLGQGPEFLTYFQNEAQLEKSRLLSDRFSAERPKGSFSTLEIQRTEQGDSAMYLCASSPGLAGLGETQYFGPGTRLLVL.